These 23 T cell receptor beta chains were sequenced from one sample in a study of blood T cell repertoires in COVID-19. Some clones are missing from TCRdb's copy, which holds only in-frame ones; the method was immunoSEQ multiplex PCR. The sample has 410,000 or so clones, about nine tenths seen once. The sequencing sample was made of peripheral blood. The receptor source for this set is a woman between 25 and 40 years old with active or convalescent COVID-19.

The gene calls are TRBV10-3 and TRBJ2-1, with 8 bases aligning to TRBD1. The CDR3 totals 16 residues. The germline CDR1 and CDR2 sequences are ENHRY and SYGVKD. Trimming took 4 bases from V and 0 from J; bases not matched to a gene: 5. The chain's CDR3 is CAISGAGQGSYNEQFF. CDR3 nucleotide sequence: TGTGCCATCAGTGGGGCCGGACAGGGCTCCTACAATGAGCAGTTCTTC.

The genes are TRBV29-1 and TRBJ1-1, with 10 positions matching TRBD1. The CDR3 covers 15 residues. Per the germline V gene, CDR1 is SQVTM and CDR2 is ANQGSEA. V was clipped by 3 bases and J by 1 base; unmatched bases: 5. In DNA, the CDR3 is TGCAGCGTTGACCCCAGGACAGGGGGGAACACTGAAGCTTTCTTT. Translating gives CSVDPRTGGNTEAFF. The full variable domain, rest sourced from reference TRBV29-1 and TRBJ1-1, is SAVISQKPSRDICQRGTSLTIQCQVDSQVTMMFWYRQQPGQSLTLIATANQGSEATYESGFVIDKFPISRPNLTFSTLTVSNMSPEDSSIYLCSVDPRTGGNTEAFFGQGTRLTVV.

The chain recombines TRBV2 with TRBJ2-5, with D perhaps TRBD1 (6 bases). V was cut by 9 bases and J by 3 bases, with 14 bases left in between. The CDR3 has 13 amino acids. Looked up from germline, CDR1 is SNHLY and CDR2 is FYNNEI. In DNA, the CDR3 is TGTGCCAGTCACAGGGTCGGGGAAGAGACCCAGTACTTC. Translated, it gives CASHRVGEETQYF.

The chain couples TRBV11-2 to TRBJ2-7, with 8 bases lining up with TRBD2. Germline CDR1 is SGHAT and CDR2 is FQNNGV. The ends lost 1 base at V and 0 bases at J; junction bases unmatched: 8. CDR3 length: 17 amino acids. The CDR3 DNA reads TGTGCCAGCAGCTTAGCCCACCCAACTAGCGGCTCCTACGAGCAGTACTTC. Translating it yields CASSLAHPTSGSYEQYF. The full variable domain, with the rest looked up from reference TRBV11-2 and TRBJ2-7, is EAGVAQSPRYKIIEKRQSVAFWCNPISGHATLYWYQQILGQGPKLLIQFQNNGVVDDSQLPKDRFSAERLKGVDSTLKIQPAKLEDSAVYLCASSLAHPTSGSYEQYFGPGTRLTVT.

CDR3 protein: CAIRNGETYEQYF. The CDR3 DNA reads as TGTGCCATCAGAAACGGGGAAACCTACGAGCAGTACTTC. The chain links TRBV10-3 to TRBJ2-7, with TRBD2 as a possible D gene (5 bases). This CDR3 has 13 residues. V was pared by 6 bases and J by 2 bases, with 11 bases between. Germline loops: CDR1 ENHRY, CDR2 SYGVKD.

The CDR3 DNA is TGTGCCAGCAGCTTAGGACAGGGGCCTTCGAGTTCCTACGAGCAGTACTTC. Its protein product is CASSLGQGPSSSYEQYF. The chain combines TRBV7-9 with TRBJ2-7, with 8 positions matching TRBD1. Trimming cost V 1 base and J 1 base; bases outside gene matches: 9. Germline-derived CDR1 and CDR2 are SEHNR and FQNEAQ (reference sequence). The CDR3 spans 17 residues.

This clone has just one count. The gene calls are TRBV19 and TRBJ1-5; D not certain. The CDR3 contains 12 residues. The germline V gene encodes CDR1 LNHDA and CDR2 SQIVND (reference sequence). V was cut by 5 bases and J by 12 bases, with 14 bases left in between. The CDR3 DNA sequence: TGTGCCAGTAGTCCCGGAGGAGTGAGCCAGCATTTT. Translation gives CASSPGGVSQHF.

This chain connects TRBV7-8 to TRBJ2-3; 8 nucleotides line up with TRBD2. After removal of 1 base from V and 1 base from J, the junction contained 4 bases not matched to a gene. Germline CDR1 and CDR2: SGHVS and FQNEAQ. The CDR3 runs to 16 residues. CDR3 DNA sequence: TGTGCCAGCAGCTTAGTTTTGCGGGAGGGCACAGATACGCAGTATTTT. It is translated as CASSLVLREGTDTQYF.

This CDR3 reads CAIRNPGTGDYEQYF. CDR3 sequence (DNA): TGTGCCATCAGAAACCCCGGGACAGGGGACTACGAGCAGTACTTC. V and J are TRBV10-3 and TRBJ2-7, with 10 positions matching TRBD1. Germline-derived CDR1 and CDR2 are ENHRY and SYGVKD. Trimming cost V 6 bases and J 3 bases; bases outside gene matches: 8. There are 15 residues in the CDR3.

This clone appeared a few times. The chain has TRBV6-1 and TRBJ1-2; tentative D call: TRBD1 (5 bases). This CDR3 region has 16 residues. The ends were cut back, 0 bases at V and 3 bases at J, with 14 bases in the middle. CDR1 is MNHNS and CDR2 is SASEGT in the germline V gene. The CDR3 region has the DNA TGTGCCAGCAGTGAAGCGGTCGGGGGGACTTACTATGGCTACACCTTC. Encoded protein: CASSEAVGGTYYGYTF.

The chain uses TRBV5-4 and TRBJ1-2, with D perhaps matching TRBD1 (5 bases). V shed 4 bases and J shed 8 bases, with 15 bases lying between them. The CDR3 consists of 13 residues. The germline CDR1 and CDR2 sequences are SGHNT and YYREEE (reference sequence). This CDR3 reads CASSPDTPRGYTF. DNA of the CDR3: TGTGCCAGCAGCCCGGACACCCCTCGGGGCTACACCTTC.

J is TRBJ1-4 and V is TRBV7-8; a weak D match, TRBD1 (6 bases). Trimming cost V 6 bases and J 7 bases, with 18 bases left between them. CDR1 SGHVS and CDR2 FQNEAQ come from the germline V gene. CDR3 length: 15 amino acids. CDR3 nucleotides: TGTGCCAGCAGTCCTGGGACATTTGTACGTGAAAAACTGTTTTTT. Translation: CASSPGTFVREKLFF.

The chain is built from TRBV2 and TRBJ1-1, with D uncertain. Germline V gene data show CDR1 as SNHLY and CDR2 as FYNNEI. Trimming removed 5 bases from V and 1 base from J, with 11 bases in between. The CDR3 runs to 14 residues. This chain's CDR3 is CASSPRRGNTEAFF. The CDR3 DNA reads TGTGCCAGCAGTCCCCGTCGGGGGAACACTGAAGCTTTCTTT.

The genes are TRBV19 and TRBJ1-5; no clear D gene. The ends were cut back, 6 bases at V and 3 bases at J, with 15 bases in the middle. Germline V gene lookup returns CDR1 LNHDA and CDR2 SQIVND (reference sequence). There are 15 residues in the CDR3. The CDR3 protein is CASSIAANINQPQHF. CDR3 coding DNA: TGTGCCAGTAGCATCGCAGCGAACATCAATCAGCCCCAGCATTTT.

The J gene is TRBJ2-1, the V gene TRBV3-1 (or the pseudogene TRBV3-2); TRBD2 matches at 12 bases. V shed 0 bases and J 10 bases; nucleotides not matched to a gene: 10. Per germline, CDR1 LGHDT and CDR2 YNNKEL (reference sequence). There are 17 residues in the CDR3. CDR3 region: CASSQESSGLAGREQFF. The CDR3, as DNA: TGTGCCAGCAGCCAAGAGTCTTCGGGACTAGCGGGCAGGGAGCAGTTCTTC.

This chain uses TRBV3-1 (or the pseudogene TRBV3-2) with TRBJ1-1; 7 bases are shared with TRBD1. The germline V gene encodes CDR1 LGHDT and CDR2 YNNKEL (reference sequence). V shed 2 bases and J 8 bases; nucleotides not matched to a gene: 2. The CDR3 spans 12 residues. This CDR3 reads CASSQPGGEAFF. CDR3 DNA: TGTGCCAGCAGCCAACCAGGGGGAGAAGCTTTCTTT.

This clone was found many times. The chain is built from TRBV27 and TRBJ2-7, with D hard to call. V lost 8 bases and J lost 1, with 9 bases in between. The CDR3 loop spans 12 amino acids. Germline V CDR1 and CDR2: MNHEY, SMNVEV (reference sequence). CDR3 in DNA: TGTGCCAGCGCGGTCTCGTCCTACGAGCAGTACTTC. As protein: CASAVSSYEQYF.

The rearrangement uses TRBV10-3 and TRBJ2-5; 10 bases fit TRBD1. The CDR3 spans 15 residues. The V gene's germline CDR1 is ENHRY and CDR2 SYGVKD. The V and J ends lost 0 bases and 4 bases, in that order; junction bases with no gene match: 2. The CDR3 DNA reads as TGTGCCATCAGTGAGTCCGGACAGGGGGGAGAGACCCAGTACTTC. Amino acid sequence: CAISESGQGGETQYF.

The rearrangement uses TRBV3-1 (or the pseudogene TRBV3-2) and TRBJ2-2; TRBD1 aligns across 9 bases. Germline CDR1 and CDR2: LGHDT and YNNKEL (reference sequence). The CDR3 contains 18 residues. Trimming cost V 2 bases and J 2 bases; bases outside gene matches: 9. As DNA, the CDR3 is TGTGCCAGCAGCCAATCTCCCTGGGACAGGGTCAACACCGGGGAGCTGTTTTTT. Its protein is CASSQSPWDRVNTGELFF.

The rearrangement links TRBV5-1 to TRBJ2-7, with 8 bases fitting TRBD1. The CDR3 is 14 residues long. CDR1 is SGHRS, CDR2 YFSETQ, per germline. Trimming cost V 4 bases and J 5 bases; bases outside gene matches: 8. The DNA for the CDR3 is TGCGCCAGCAGCCCCGGACAGGGTCGAGACGAGCAGTACTTC. Residues: CASSPGQGRDEQYF.

This chain uses TRBV27 with TRBJ2-7; 14 nucleotides align to TRBD2. This CDR3 has 13 amino acids. The germline gives CDR1 MNHEY, CDR2 SMNVEV (reference sequence). The V gene end was trimmed by 8 bases and the J gene end by 3 bases; junction bases not matched to a gene: 0. CDR3 sequence (DNA): TGTGCCAGCGGACTAGCGGGAGGCTACGAGCAGTACTTC. Its protein product is CASGLAGGYEQYF.

The rearrangement joins TRBV3-1 (or the pseudogene TRBV3-2) to TRBJ2-3; D gene ambiguous. The V gene's germline CDR1 is LGHDT and CDR2 YNNKEL (reference sequence). V was trimmed by 1 base and J by 2 bases, leaving 4 bases between them. CDR3 size: 13 residues. CDR3 protein: CASSQASTDTQYF. Written as DNA, the CDR3 is TGTGCCAGCAGCCAAGCCTCCACAGATACGCAGTATTTT.

The chain carries TRBV7-9 and TRBJ1-3; D possibly corresponds to TRBD1 (5 bases). There are 16 residues in the CDR3. Trimming shortened V by 4 bases and J by 2 bases, and 15 bases separated the two germline ends. Germline V gives CDR1 SEHNR, CDR2 FQNEAQ (reference sequence). The CDR3 sequence: CASSSTPGWPGNTIYF. The CDR3 DNA reads TGTGCCAGCAGCTCGACCCCAGGGTGGCCTGGAAACACCATATATTTT.